Below, 32 T cell receptor beta chains from the same sample are listed, as sequenced in a study of blood T cell repertoires in COVID-19. The table came from immunoSEQ multiplex PCR; TCRdb's copy has only in-frame clones and leaves some out. The sample lists a few hundred thousand clones; around 83% were seen once. The sample comprised peripheral blood. The receptors were gathered from a woman between 45 and 65 years old with acute or convalescent COVID-19.

This chain connects TRBV27 to TRBJ2-2, with 10 bases aligning to TRBD1. V trimming: 5 bases; J trimming: 1 base; junction bases outside the gene matches: 7. The germline V gene has CDR1 MNHEY and CDR2 SMNVEV (reference sequence). This CDR3 is 17 amino acids long. CDR3 DNA sequence: TGTGCCAGCAGTCCGGACAGGGGGGCACTGAACACCGGGGAGCTGTTTTTT. Translating it yields CASSPDRGALNTGELFF.

This clone was detected only once. The CDR3 loop reads CATSETGLSYEQYF. The CDR3 nucleotides read TGTGCCACCAGTGAGACAGGGCTTAGCTACGAGCAGTACTTC. This rearrangement joins TRBV24-1 to TRBJ2-7; 7 nucleotides line up with TRBD1. Germline CDR1 reads KGHDR; CDR2 reads SFDVKD. The CDR3 contains 14 residues. Trimming took 4 bases from V and 3 from J; bases not matched to a gene: 5.

The CDR3 coding sequence is TGTGCCAGCAGTACTCAGCGGGACAGGGGGGTTGAGACCCAGTACTTC. Residues: CASSTQRDRGVETQYF. This chain uses TRBV7-2 with TRBJ2-5, with TRBD1 matching 11 bases. The CDR3 contains 16 residues. Germline CDR1 is SGHTA and CDR2 is FQGNSA. V gave up 6 bases and J gave up 5 bases; unmatched junction bases: 11.

This clone was detected only once. The gene calls are TRBV3-1 (or the pseudogene TRBV3-2) and TRBJ2-5; TRBD2 matches at 13 bases. This CDR3 is built from 17 residues. Germline loops: CDR1 LGHDT, CDR2 YNNKEL (reference sequence). Trimming at V came to 5 bases and at J to 2 bases, leaving 8 bases not matched to a gene. The CDR3 nucleotides are TGTGCCAGCAGCTTAGGGACTAGCGGGGTTTTACAAGAGACCCAGTACTTC. Translated: CASSLGTSGVLQETQYF.

The chain recombines TRBV7-9 with TRBJ1-2; TRBD1 agrees at 9 bases. CDR1 is SEHNR and CDR2 is FQNEAQ in the germline V gene (reference sequence). This CDR3 contains 12 residues. V shed 2 bases, J shed 12 bases, and the junction held 4 bases outside the gene matches. This chain's CDR3 is CASSLWDREHTF. The CDR3 bases are TGTGCCAGCAGCTTATGGGACAGGGAACACACCTTC. Drawing the rest from reference TRBV7-9 and TRBJ1-2, the complete variable domain is DTGVSQNPRHKITKRGQNVTFRCDPISEHNRLYWYRQTLGQGPEFLTYFQNEAQLEKSRLLSDRFSAERPKGSFSTLEIQRTEQGDSAMYLCASSLWDREHTFGSGTRLTVV.

The chain joins TRBV6-5 to TRBJ1-1, with TRBD1 as a possible D gene (5 bases). The V and J ends lost 6 bases and 4 bases respectively, with 15 bases between them. The length of the CDR3 is 14 residues. From germline, CDR1 is MNHEY and CDR2 SVGAGI. CDR3 DNA sequence: TGTGCCAGCAGCAATAACGGGGGGAGCACTGAAGCTTTCTTT. It codes for CASSNNGGSTEAFF.

The chain links TRBV3-1 (or the pseudogene TRBV3-2) to TRBJ1-6; TRBD1 matches at 7 bases. Per the germline V gene, CDR1 is LGHDT and CDR2 is YNNKEL (reference sequence). The CDR3 has 17 residues. Losses at the gene ends were 3 bases for V and 5 bases for J; bases not matched to a gene: 10. The DNA for the CDR3 is TGTGCCAGCAGCCAGCTACCCAGACAGGGTAATAATTCACCCCTCCACTTT. This sequence encodes CASSQLPRQGNNSPLHF.

V and J are TRBV25-1 and TRBJ1-1; D may be TRBD1 (6 bases). The CDR3 totals 14 residues. Deletions cut 5 bases from V and 7 bases from J, with 17 bases between. Per the germline V gene, CDR1 is MGHDK and CDR2 is SYGVNS. In DNA form, the CDR3 reads TGTGCCAGCAGTTTGACGGGGGGCGAGGGTGAAGCTTTCTTT. Amino acid sequence: CASSLTGGEGEAFF.

The chain couples TRBV5-4 to TRBJ2-6, with unresolved D. V was pared by 4 bases and J by 6 bases, with 11 bases between. The CDR3 consists of 14 residues. The germline gives CDR1 SGHNT, CDR2 YYREEE (reference sequence). In DNA form, the CDR3 reads TGTGCCAGCAGCCCGGTCGGGTTGGCCAACGTCCTGACTTTC. It translates to CASSPVGLANVLTF.

The chain links TRBV12-5 to TRBJ1-1, with 8 bases that match TRBD1. This CDR3 is 16 amino acids long. Germline values: CDR1 LGHNT, CDR2 FRNRAP. With V trimmed by 1 base and J by 8 bases, 12 bases remained unmatched. The DNA for the CDR3 is TGTGCTAGTGGTTTGGACACAGGGGGGCGTCGACTCGAAGCTTTCTTT. It yields the protein CASGLDTGGRRLEAFF. Full variable domain (remainder filled in from reference TRBV12-5 and TRBJ1-1): DARVTQTPRHKVTEMGQEVTMRCQPILGHNTVFWYRQTMMQGLELLAYFRNRAPLDDSGMPKDRFSAEMPDATLATLKIQPSEPRDSAVYFCASGLDTGGRRLEAFFGQGTRLTVV.

This chain joins TRBV18 and TRBJ1-5, with 9 bases fitting TRBD1. Germline trimming cut 4 bases from V and 6 bases from J; bases unmatched to any gene: 7. The germline V gene has CDR1 KGHSH and CDR2 LQKENI. The CDR3 extends over 15 amino acids. The CDR3 bases are TGTGCCAGCTCACTACAGGGGGCGGAGGCTCAGCCCCAGCATTTT. Protein product: CASSLQGAEAQPQHF.

The V call is TRBV4-1, the J call TRBJ1-5; 10 nucleotides align to TRBD1. The CDR3 length is 15 residues. Unmatched junction bases numbered 8, after V lost 3 bases and J lost 9 bases. Germline CDR1 is MGHRA and CDR2 is YSYEKL. The CDR3 bases are TGCGCCAGCAGCCAGGGGACAGGGGACGTTTGGCCCCAGCATTTT. The encoded protein is CASSQGTGDVWPQHF.

The rearrangement uses TRBV4-1 and TRBJ1-4, with 9 bases matching TRBD1. V was pared by 4 bases and J by 7 bases, with 7 bases of the junction left unmatched. CDR1 is MGHRA, CDR2 YSYEKL, per germline. CDR3 length: 15 amino acids. CDR3 protein: CASSLQTGGFEKLFF. The DNA of the CDR3 is TGCGCCAGCAGCCTCCAGACAGGGGGTTTTGAAAAACTGTTTTTT.

V usage is TRBV12-5 and J usage is TRBJ1-5; no reliable D call. This CDR3 is built from 13 residues. CDR1 and CDR2 (germline): LGHNT, FRNRAP. V gave up 7 bases and J gave up 3 bases, with 10 bases separating them. The CDR3 loop is CASASSNNQPQHF. The CDR3 DNA sequence: TGTGCTAGTGCCAGTTCCAACAATCAGCCCCAGCATTTT.

CDR3 in amino acids: CAWSWASGANEQFF. CDR3 bases: TGTGCCTGGAGTTGGGCTAGCGGGGCAAATGAGCAGTTCTTC. The rearrangement uses TRBV30 and TRBJ2-1; TRBD2 aligns across 9 bases. The CDR3 extends over 14 amino acids. CDR1 and CDR2 (germline): GTSNPN, SVGIG (reference sequence). Unmatched junction bases numbered 6, after V lost 2 bases and J lost 7 bases.

V is TRBV28 and J is TRBJ1-1; the D is unclear. Between the trimmed V and J ends, which lost 11 bases and 5 bases, there was a span of 12 bases. There are 11 residues in the CDR3. Germline values: CDR1 MDHEN, CDR2 SYDVKM. The CDR3 sequence is CAVLTGTEAFF. CDR3 sequence (DNA): TGTGCCGTCTTGACTGGGACTGAAGCTTTCTTT.

This rearrangement joins TRBV6-5 to TRBJ2-1; 7 bases fit TRBD1. Trimming cost V 6 bases and J 6 bases; bases outside gene matches: 8. CDR3 length: 14 amino acids. CDR1 and CDR2 (germline): MNHEY, SVGAGI. DNA for the CDR3: TGTGCCAGCAGGGGAGACAGGGAGATCAATGAGCAGTTCTTC. Translation gives CASRGDREINEQFF.

V and J are TRBV7-9 and TRBJ2-2; 8 bases line up with TRBD2. Germline V gene sequence: CDR1 SEHNR, CDR2 FQNEAQ (reference sequence). This CDR3 contains 14 residues. V lost 1 base and J lost 10; bases outside the gene matches: 5. The CDR3 protein is CASSLGREGAELFF. CDR3 nucleotides: TGTGCCAGCAGCTTAGGTCGGGAGGGAGCGGAGCTGTTTTTT.

This chain uses TRBV5-4 with TRBJ2-3, with 15 bases that match TRBD2. The germline V gene encodes CDR1 SGHNT and CDR2 YYREEE (reference sequence). CDR3 length: 15 residues. The ends lost 3 bases at V and 6 bases at J; junction bases unmatched: 2. In nucleotides, the CDR3 is TGTGCCAGCAGCTCCGGACTAGCGGGAGGGGATACGCAGTATTTT. The encoded protein is CASSSGLAGGDTQYF. The full variable domain, completed using reference TRBV5-4 and TRBJ2-3, is ETGVTQSPTHLIKTRGQQVTLRCSSQSGHNTVSWYQQALGQGPQFIFQYYREEENGRGNFPPRFSGLQFPNYSSELNVNALELDDSALYLCASSSGLAGGDTQYFGPGTRLTVL.

The chain has TRBV28 and TRBJ2-4; D unresolved. This CDR3 has 11 amino acids. V lost 4 bases, J lost 9 bases, and 7 bases lay in between. Germline-derived CDR1 and CDR2 are MDHEN and SYDVKM. This chain's CDR3 is CASSSKSIQYF. As DNA, the CDR3 is TGTGCCAGCAGTTCAAAGAGCATTCAGTACTTC.

This clone was seen a single time. The chain uses TRBV5-4 and TRBJ2-3; perhaps TRBD2 as D (6 bases). Germline assignment: CDR1 SGHNT and CDR2 YYREEE (reference sequence). The CDR3 extends over 15 amino acids. V was trimmed by 0 bases and J by 1 base, leaving 9 bases between them. CDR3: CASSLAGTRTDTQYF. The CDR3 coding sequence is TGTGCCAGCAGCTTGGCCGGGACTCGCACAGATACGCAGTATTTT.

V and J are TRBV21-1 and TRBJ2-1; TRBD2, the table's D call, lacks a check against the DNA. TRBV21-1 is described as a pseudogene. There are 17 residues in the CDR3. Here the CDR3 DNA reads TGTGCCAGCAGCAAAGTTGATGGAAGAGGGTTGACCAATGAGCAGTTCTTC. Translating it yields CASSKVDGRGLTNEQFF.

This chain links TRBV7-9 with TRBJ1-1, with 7 bases identical to TRBD1. There are 13 residues in the CDR3. CDR1 is SEHNR, CDR2 FQNEAQ, per germline (reference sequence). Losses at the gene ends were 6 bases for V and 3 bases for J; bases not matched to a gene: 4. CDR3 nucleotides: TGTGCCAGCAGACGCGGGACAGACACTGAAGCTTTCTTT. Residues: CASRRGTDTEAFF.

The chain joins TRBV28 to TRBJ1-1, with D possibly matching TRBD1 (6 bases). The ends were cut back, 6 bases at V and 4 bases at J, with 18 bases in the middle. This CDR3 has 15 residues. Germline V gives CDR1 MDHEN, CDR2 SYDVKM. DNA of the CDR3: TGTGCCAGCAGCCGCGCCAGGGGCCCCGCCACTGAAGCTTTCTTT. As protein: CASSRARGPATEAFF.

The chain carries TRBV24-1 and TRBJ2-2; 11 nucleotides align to TRBD1. In germline, CDR1 is KGHDR, CDR2 SFDVKD. There are 14 residues in the CDR3. J was trimmed by 14 bases and V by 3 bases; bases with no gene match: 7. This chain's CDR3 is CATSDTRDRGVLFF. CDR3 DNA sequence: TGTGCCACCAGTGATACCCGGGACAGGGGGGTTCTGTTTTTT.

CDR3 bases: TGTGCCAGCAGCTTAGGGGACAGGGGGACTGGAAACACCATATATTTT. Translating it yields CASSLGDRGTGNTIYF. The chain employs TRBV7-8 and TRBJ1-3; 11 bases match TRBD1. The CDR3 is made up of 16 amino acids. Germline V lookup: CDR1 SGHVS, CDR2 FQNEAQ. J gave up 2 bases and V 1 base, and 1 base lay outside the gene matches.

V usage is TRBV20-1 and J usage is TRBJ2-2; 12 nucleotides match TRBD2. V was clipped by 3 bases and J by 5 bases; unmatched bases: 4. Germline V gene lookup returns CDR1 DFQATT and CDR2 SNEGSKA (reference sequence). The CDR3 runs to 15 residues. The CDR3 DNA reads TGCAGTGCTAGTAAAACTAGCGGGGGGACCGGGGAGCTGTTTTTT. Amino acid sequence: CSASKTSGGTGELFF.

The chain combines TRBV11-2 with TRBJ2-5; 7 bases align to TRBD1. Germline CDR1 is SGHAT and CDR2 is FQNNGV. With 5 bases clipped from V and 5 bases from J, the junction kept 8 bases outside the gene matches. The CDR3 has 14 amino acids. This CDR3 is CASSPPQDRETQYF. For the CDR3, the DNA is TGTGCCAGCAGCCCACCTCAGGACAGGGAGACCCAGTACTTC.

The chain employs TRBV19 and TRBJ1-2; 8 bases fit TRBD1. CDR3 length equals 13 residues. The J segment lost 6 bases and the V segment lost 6 bases, leaving 6 bases of the junction unmatched. Germline V lookup: CDR1 LNHDA, CDR2 SQIVND (reference sequence). CDR3 nucleotide sequence: TGTGCCAGTAGCCGGACAGGGTCTAATGGCTACACCTTC. Translating gives CASSRTGSNGYTF. The variable domain in full, completed from reference TRBV19 and TRBJ1-2, reads DGGITQSPKYLFRKEGQNVTLSCEQNLNHDAMYWYRQDPGQGLRLIYYSQIVNDFQKGDIAEGYSVSREKKESFPLTVTSAQKNPTAFYLCASSRTGSNGYTFGSGTRLTVV.

The chain links TRBV5-6 to TRBJ1-3; D perhaps matches TRBD1 (5 bases). Trimming removed 5 bases from V and 0 bases from J, with 15 bases in between. Germline V gene lookup returns CDR1 SGHDT and CDR2 YYEEEE. CDR3 length: 16 amino acids. CDR3 in DNA: TGTGCCAGCAGACTATCACAGGATGACTCTGGAAACACCATATATTTT. This translates into CASRLSQDDSGNTIYF. Together with reference TRBV5-6 and TRBJ1-3, the CDR3 gives the full variable domain: DAGVTQSPTHLIKTRGQQVTLRCSPKSGHDTVSWYQQALGQGPQFIFQYYEEEERQRGNFPDRFSGHQFPNYSSELNVNALLLGDSALYLCASRLSQDDSGNTIYFGEGSWLTVV.

CDR3 nucleotide sequence: TGTGCCAGCAGTTCCCGACTAGCGGGAGCCTACGAGCAGTACTTC. This translates into CASSSRLAGAYEQYF. The V and J genes are TRBV28 and TRBJ2-7; 12 bases align to TRBD2. V was pared by 4 bases and J by 2 bases, with 3 bases of the junction left unmatched. Germline values: CDR1 MDHEN, CDR2 SYDVKM. This CDR3 has 15 residues.

The rearrangement links TRBV19 to TRBJ1-2, with D unclear. Germline V lookup: CDR1 LNHDA, CDR2 SQIVND (reference sequence). The CDR3 contains 12 residues. V lost 4 bases, J lost 7 bases, and 10 bases lay in between. Written as DNA, the CDR3 is TGTGCCAGTAGTAACACCCCGGGTGGCTACACCTTC. Amino acids: CASSNTPGGYTF. The full variable domain, with the rest looked up from reference TRBV19 and TRBJ1-2, is DGGITQSPKYLFRKEGQNVTLSCEQNLNHDAMYWYRQDPGQGLRLIYYSQIVNDFQKGDIAEGYSVSREKKESFPLTVTSAQKNPTAFYLCASSNTPGGYTFGSGTRLTVV.